This is a list of T cell receptor beta chains from one sample in a study of blood T cells in healthy people across ages. TCRdb itself ran the 5' RACE reads through MiXCR, one entry per CDR3 protein. This table has around 990,000 distinct CDR3 sequences, approximately 25% appearing once. These data were also filed under a second study, of T cells of mothers and their children.

Sequenced material: blood. These receptors came from a girl aged 2 to 9 in good health. Each CDR3 is given with its conserved first and last residue. A D gene is named only where the DNA matches it firmly. Not all rows give a size; the values are once, few, many and, for expanded clones, a class.

clone_size,v_call,j_call,d_call,cdr3_aa,cdr3_nt
.,TRBV5-1,TRBJ1-1,.,CASSYYSGLNTEAFF,TGCGCCAGCAGCTATTACTCGGGGTTGAACACTGAAGCTTTCTTT
.,TRBV9,TRBJ2-1,.,CASSVVVENEQFF,TGTGCCAGCAGCGTAGTGGTGGAGAATGAGCAGTTCTTC
.,TRBV3-1,TRBJ2-1,TRBD1,CASSQVWTGVHEQFF,TGTGCCAGCAGCCAAGTTTGGACAGGGGTGCATGAGCAGTTCTTC
.,TRBV6-5,TRBJ2-1,.,CASNLGNEQFF,TGTGCCAGTAACCTGGGAAATGAGCAGTTCTTC
.,TRBV27,TRBJ2-1,TRBD2,CASSPLASGIPYNEQFF,TGTGCCAGCAGTCCCCTGGCTAGCGGGATTCCCTACAATGAGCAGTTCTTC
.,TRBV11-2,TRBJ2-1,.,CASSLGFGSNEQFF,TGTGCCAGCAGCTTGGGTTTCGGATCCAATGAGCAGTTCTTC
.,TRBV20-1,TRBJ2-7,.,CSAMPYRDHEQYF,TGCAGTGCCATGCCGTACCGAGACCACGAGCAGTACTTC
.,TRBV4-2,TRBJ1-2,TRBD1,CASSPHRDRANYGYTF,TGTGCCAGCAGCCCCCACCGGGACAGGGCTAACTATGGCTACACCTTC
few,TRBV7-8,TRBJ2-4,.,CASSPRGGFENIQYF,TGTGCCAGCAGCCCCCGTGGAGGTTTTGAAAACATTCAGTACTTC
few,TRBV3-1,TRBJ2-1,TRBD1,CASSQKIDRVAYNEQFF,TGTGCCAGCAGCCAAAAGATCGACAGGGTAGCATACAATGAGCAGTTCTTC
.,TRBV6-5,TRBJ1-6,.,CASSISSYNSPLHF,TGTGCCAGCAGCATCAGCTCCTATAATTCACCCCTCCACTTT
.,TRBV29-1,TRBJ2-5,.,CSVIAGSETQYF,TGCAGCGTTATTGCGGGGTCAGAGACCCAGTACTTC
few,TRBV28,TRBJ2-7,TRBD1,CASRMTGATYEQYF,TGTGCCAGCAGGATGACAGGGGCGACCTACGAGCAGTACTTC
few,TRBV4-3,TRBJ2-6,.,CASSQDRFYYGANVLTF,TGCGCCAGCAGCCAAGATCGATTTTATTATGGGGCCAACGTCCTGACTTTC
.,TRBV27,TRBJ2-1,.,CASSLRRLNEQFF,TGTGCCAGCAGTTTAAGAAGACTCAATGAGCAGTTCTTC
.,TRBV27,TRBJ2-1,.,CASSLGPATNEQFF,TGTGCCAGCAGTTTGGGGCCTGCGACTAATGAGCAGTTCTTC
few,TRBV9,TRBJ2-1,TRBD1,CASSAGTGFDEQFF,TGTGCCAGCAGCGCCGGGACAGGGTTCGATGAGCAGTTCTTC
.,TRBV9,TRBJ1-1,.,CASSVGEGWTEAFF,TGTGCCAGCAGCGTAGGAGAGGGTTGGACTGAAGCTTTCTTT
.,TRBV4-1,TRBJ2-7,TRBD1,CASSQELGQGVAGSSYEQYF,TGCGCCAGCAGCCAAGAGTTGGGACAGGGGGTAGCGGGGAGCTCCTACGAGCAGTACTTC
.,TRBV12-3/TRBV12-4,TRBJ1-4,.,CASRPGTASPNEKLFF,TGTGCCAGCAGACCCGGGACGGCAAGCCCTAATGAAAAACTGTTTTTT
.,TRBV24-1,TRBJ1-2,.,CATSDSRDGGYGYTF,TGTGCCACCAGTGATTCCAGGGATGGGGGCTATGGCTACACCTTC
few,TRBV29-1,TRBJ2-6,TRBD1,CSVGQGGGANVLTF,TGCAGCGTTGGACAGGGTGGTGGGGCCAACGTCCTGACTTTC
few,TRBV7-9,TRBJ2-7,TRBD1,CASIEPGTGVGEQYF,TGTGCCAGCATCGAGCCCGGGACAGGGGTGGGCGAGCAGTACTTC
.,TRBV7-3,TRBJ2-1,.,CASSPAISSYNEQFF,TGTGCCAGCAGCCCCGCAATTAGCTCCTACAATGAGCAGTTCTTC
few,TRBV7-9,TRBJ2-4,.,CASSSDRDYKNIQYF,TGTGCCAGCAGCTCGGACAGGGACTACAAAAACATTCAGTACTTC
few,TRBV7-2,TRBJ2-7,.,CASSLYREYEQYF,TGTGCCAGCAGCTTATACAGGGAATACGAGCAGTACTTC
few,TRBV7-2,TRBJ2-7,.,CASSWVRTVGEVQYF,TGTGCCAGCAGCTGGGTTCGGACAGTAGGGGAAGTGCAGTACTTC
.,TRBV19,TRBJ2-3,TRBD1,CASSIYGTGSSADTQYF,TGTGCCAGTAGTATATATGGGACAGGCTCTTCAGCAGATACGCAGTATTTT
.,TRBV9,TRBJ2-5,.,CASSVGVQETQYF,TGTGCCAGCAGCGTAGGTGTCCAAGAGACCCAGTACTTC
.,TRBV4-2,TRBJ2-3,TRBD2,CASSREAGITDTQYF,TGTGCCAGCAGCCGCGAAGCGGGGATCACAGATACGCAGTATTTT
.,TRBV29-1,TRBJ2-5,TRBD2,CSVEGAGSQETQYF,TGCAGCGTTGAAGGAGCGGGATCACAAGAGACCCAGTACTTC
few,TRBV6-5,TRBJ1-3,.,CASSPSGGEFGNTIYF,TGTGCCAGCAGTCCCTCCGGGGGGGAGTTTGGAAACACCATATATTTT
few,TRBV5-1,TRBJ1-2,.,CASSIETGYGYTF,TGCGCCAGCAGCATTGAGACGGGCTATGGCTACACCTTC
few,TRBV13,TRBJ1-2,.,CASSPRGDSKYGYTF,TGTGCCAGCAGCCCCCGGGGGGATTCTAAATATGGCTACACCTTC
few,TRBV12-3/TRBV12-4,TRBJ1-1,.,CASSPGWGWEAFF,TGTGCCAGCAGCCCGGGTTGGGGATGGGAAGCTTTCTTT
few,TRBV7-2,TRBJ2-7,TRBD2,CASSYIAGELYEQYF,TGTGCCAGCAGCTATATAGCGGGAGAGTTGTACGAGCAGTACTTC
.,TRBV28,TRBJ2-3,.,CASSAGGSPDTQYF,TGTGCCAGCAGTGCCGGGGGTTCCCCAGATACGCAGTATTTT
.,TRBV3-1,TRBJ2-1,TRBD2,CASSQAPGRAGYEQFF,TGTGCCAGCAGCCAAGCCCCCGGGAGGGCCGGGTATGAGCAGTTCTTC
.,TRBV6-5,TRBJ2-1,TRBD1,CASSGGQGVNEQFF,TGTGCCAGCAGTGGGGGACAGGGGGTTAATGAGCAGTTCTTC